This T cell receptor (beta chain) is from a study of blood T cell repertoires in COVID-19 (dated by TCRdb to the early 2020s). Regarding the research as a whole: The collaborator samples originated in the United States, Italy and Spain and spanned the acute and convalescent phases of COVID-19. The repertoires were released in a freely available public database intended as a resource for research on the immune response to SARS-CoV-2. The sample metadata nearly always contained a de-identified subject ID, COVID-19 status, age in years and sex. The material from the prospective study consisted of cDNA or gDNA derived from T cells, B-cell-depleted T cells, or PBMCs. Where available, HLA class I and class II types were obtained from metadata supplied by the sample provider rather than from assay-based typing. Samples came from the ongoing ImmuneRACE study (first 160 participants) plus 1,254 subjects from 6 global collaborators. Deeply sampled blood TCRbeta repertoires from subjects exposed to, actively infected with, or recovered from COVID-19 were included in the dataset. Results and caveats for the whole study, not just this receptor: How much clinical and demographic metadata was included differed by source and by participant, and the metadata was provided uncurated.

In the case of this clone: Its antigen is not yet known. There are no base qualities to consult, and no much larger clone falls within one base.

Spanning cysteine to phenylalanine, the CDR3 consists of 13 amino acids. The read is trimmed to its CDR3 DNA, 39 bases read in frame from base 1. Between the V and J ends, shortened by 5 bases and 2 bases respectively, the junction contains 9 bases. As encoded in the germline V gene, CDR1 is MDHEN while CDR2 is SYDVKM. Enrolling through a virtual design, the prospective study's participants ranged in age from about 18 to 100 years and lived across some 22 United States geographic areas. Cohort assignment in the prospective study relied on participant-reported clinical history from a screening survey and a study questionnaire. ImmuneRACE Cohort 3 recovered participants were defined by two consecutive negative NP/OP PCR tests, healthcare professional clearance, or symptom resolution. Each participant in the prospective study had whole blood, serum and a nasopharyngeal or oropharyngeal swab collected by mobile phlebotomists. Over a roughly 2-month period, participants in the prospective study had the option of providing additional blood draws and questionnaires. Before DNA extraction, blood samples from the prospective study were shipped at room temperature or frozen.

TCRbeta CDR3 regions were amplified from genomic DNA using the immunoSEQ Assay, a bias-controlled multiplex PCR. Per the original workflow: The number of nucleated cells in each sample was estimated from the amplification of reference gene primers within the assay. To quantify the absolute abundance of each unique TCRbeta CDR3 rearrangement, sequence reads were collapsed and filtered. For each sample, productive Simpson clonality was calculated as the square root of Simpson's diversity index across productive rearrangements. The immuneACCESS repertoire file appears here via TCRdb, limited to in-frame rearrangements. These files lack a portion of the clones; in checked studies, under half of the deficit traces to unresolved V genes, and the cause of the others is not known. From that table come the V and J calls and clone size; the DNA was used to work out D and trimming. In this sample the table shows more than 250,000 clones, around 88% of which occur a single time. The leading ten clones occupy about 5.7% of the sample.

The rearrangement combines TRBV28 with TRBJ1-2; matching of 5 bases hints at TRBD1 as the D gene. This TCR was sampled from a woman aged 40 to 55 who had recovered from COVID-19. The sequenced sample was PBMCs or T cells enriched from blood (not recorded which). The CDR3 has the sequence CASSEGLNYGYTF. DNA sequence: TGTGCCAGCAGTGAGGGACTGAACTATGGCTACACCTTC.